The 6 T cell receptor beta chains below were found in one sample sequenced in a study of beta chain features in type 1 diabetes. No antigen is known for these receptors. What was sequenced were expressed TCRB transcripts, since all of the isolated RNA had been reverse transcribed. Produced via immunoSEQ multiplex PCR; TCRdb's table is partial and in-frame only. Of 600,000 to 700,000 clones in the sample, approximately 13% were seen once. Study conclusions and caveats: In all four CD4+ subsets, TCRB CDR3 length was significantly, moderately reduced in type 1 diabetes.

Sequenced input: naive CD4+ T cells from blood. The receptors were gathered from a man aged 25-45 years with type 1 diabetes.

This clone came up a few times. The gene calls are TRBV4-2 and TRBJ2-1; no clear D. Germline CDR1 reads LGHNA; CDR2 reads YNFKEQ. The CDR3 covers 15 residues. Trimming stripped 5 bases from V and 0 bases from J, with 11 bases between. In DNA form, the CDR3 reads TGTGCCAGCAGCGGAAGCCGGGCCTCCTACAATGAGCAGTTCTTC. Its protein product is CASSGSRASYNEQFF.

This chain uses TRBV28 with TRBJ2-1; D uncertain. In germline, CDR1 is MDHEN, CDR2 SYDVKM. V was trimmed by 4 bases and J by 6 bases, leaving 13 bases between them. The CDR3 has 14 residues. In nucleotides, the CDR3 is TGTGCCAGCAGTTCCGCCGGACCGATCAATGAGCAGTTCTTC. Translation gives CASSSAGPINEQFF.

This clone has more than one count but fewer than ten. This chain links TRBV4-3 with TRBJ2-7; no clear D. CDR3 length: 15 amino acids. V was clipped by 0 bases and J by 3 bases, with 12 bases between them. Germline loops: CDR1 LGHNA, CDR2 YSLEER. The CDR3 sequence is CASSQDIGRGYEQYF. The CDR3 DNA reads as TGCGCCAGCAGCCAAGATATAGGGCGAGGCTACGAGCAGTACTTC.

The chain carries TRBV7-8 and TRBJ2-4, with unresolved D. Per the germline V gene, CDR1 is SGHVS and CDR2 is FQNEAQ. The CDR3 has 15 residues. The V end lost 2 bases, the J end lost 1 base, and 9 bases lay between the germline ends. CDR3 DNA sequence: TGTGCCAGCAGCTTATGGGATTCCGCCAAAAACATTCAGTACTTC. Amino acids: CASSLWDSAKNIQYF.

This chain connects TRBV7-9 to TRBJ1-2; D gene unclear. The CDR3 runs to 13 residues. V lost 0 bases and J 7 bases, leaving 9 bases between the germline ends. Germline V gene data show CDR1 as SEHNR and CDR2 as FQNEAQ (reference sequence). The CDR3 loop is CASSLAPGVGYTF. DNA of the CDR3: TGTGCCAGCAGCTTAGCCCCCGGGGTTGGCTACACCTTC.

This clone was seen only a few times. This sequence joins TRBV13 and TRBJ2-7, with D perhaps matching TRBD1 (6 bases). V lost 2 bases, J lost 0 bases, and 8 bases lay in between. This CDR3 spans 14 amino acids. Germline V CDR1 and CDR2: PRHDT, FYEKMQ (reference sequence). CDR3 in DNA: TGTGCCAGCAGCTTAAAGGGGGACTCCTACGAGCAGTACTTC. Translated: CASSLKGDSYEQYF. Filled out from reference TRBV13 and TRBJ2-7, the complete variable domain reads AAGVIQSPRHLIKEKRETATLKCYPIPRHDTVYWYQQGPGQDPQFLISFYEKMQSDKGSIPDRFSAQQFSDYHSELNMSSLELGDSALYFCASSLKGDSYEQYFGPGTRLTVT.